This T cell receptor (beta chain) was identified in a study of T-cell reconstitution after alpha-beta-depleted transplantation in children. Unique molecular identifiers featured in how the TCRbeta library was prepared. TCRdb passed the PCR reads through MiXCR, listing each CDR3 protein once. The sample has about 160,000 distinct CDR3 sequences, 11% seen once. Study-wide findings and caveats: Reportedly, alpha-beta T cells present about two months post-transplant originated from several hundred expanded clones of graft origin.

V was clipped by 0 bases and J by 5 bases, with 11 bases between them. The CDR3 loop spans 14 amino acids. Germline CDR1 DFQATT, CDR2 SNEGSKA (reference sequence). This clonotype was counted ten times or more. Its antigen remains unidentified. This material consisted of PBMCs, taken before TCRalphabeta/CD19-depleted stem cell transplant. This clonotype originated in a boy younger than 10 with acute myeloid leukemia, due to receive a stem cell transplant. The chain uses TRBV20-1 and TRBJ1-5; D gene ambiguous. In DNA form, the CDR3 reads TGCAGTGCTAGAGATGACGGGGAGTATCAGCCCCAGCATTTT. This sequence encodes CSARDDGEYQPQHF.